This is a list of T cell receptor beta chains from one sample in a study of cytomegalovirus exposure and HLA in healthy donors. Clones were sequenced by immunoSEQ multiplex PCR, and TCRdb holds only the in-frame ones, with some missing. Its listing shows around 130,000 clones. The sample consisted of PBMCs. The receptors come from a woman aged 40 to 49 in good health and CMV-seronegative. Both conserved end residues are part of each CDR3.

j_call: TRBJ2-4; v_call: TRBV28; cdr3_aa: CASSYWGTKERLAKNIQYF
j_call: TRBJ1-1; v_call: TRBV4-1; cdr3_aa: CASSHGQFEAFF
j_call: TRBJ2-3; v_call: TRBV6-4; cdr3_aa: CASSDSPTTDTQYF
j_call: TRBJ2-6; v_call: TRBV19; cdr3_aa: CASKRDSGANVLTF
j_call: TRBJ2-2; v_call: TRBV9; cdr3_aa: CASSELAGGHTGELFF
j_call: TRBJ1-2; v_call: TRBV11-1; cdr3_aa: CASSLAGTGAAGYTF
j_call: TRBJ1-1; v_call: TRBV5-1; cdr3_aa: CASSPGGQVTEAFF
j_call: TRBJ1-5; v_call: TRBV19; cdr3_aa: CASSISQGAFQGWPQHF
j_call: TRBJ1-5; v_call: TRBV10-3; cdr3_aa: CAISESVRSVPVLHF
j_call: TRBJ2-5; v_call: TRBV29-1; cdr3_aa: CSVEEGRETQYF
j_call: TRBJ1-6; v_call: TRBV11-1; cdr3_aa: CASRLDREDSPLHF
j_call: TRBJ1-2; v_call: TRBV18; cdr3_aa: CASSPVKNYGYTF
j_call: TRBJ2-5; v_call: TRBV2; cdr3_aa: CASRRLAGLQETQYF
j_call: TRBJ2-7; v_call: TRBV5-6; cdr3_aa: CASTRRLSYEQYF
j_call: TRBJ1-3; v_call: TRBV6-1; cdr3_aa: CASSEAGRGRHTIYF
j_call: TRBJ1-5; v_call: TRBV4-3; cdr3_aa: CASSQEAHSNQPQHF
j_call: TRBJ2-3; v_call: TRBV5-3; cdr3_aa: CARSFLLAGSTDTQYF
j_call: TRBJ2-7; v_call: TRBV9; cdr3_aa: CASSVGGGSPSYEQYF
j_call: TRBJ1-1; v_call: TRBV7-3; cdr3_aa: CASSSQGQYTEAFF
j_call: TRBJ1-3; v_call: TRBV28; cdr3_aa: CASSSQGAGNTIYF
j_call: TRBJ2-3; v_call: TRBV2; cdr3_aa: CASSLREPSTDTQCF
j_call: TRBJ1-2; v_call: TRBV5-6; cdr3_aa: CASSSRTGRGYGYTF
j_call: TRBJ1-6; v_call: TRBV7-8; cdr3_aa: CASSQGQGFSSYNSPLHF
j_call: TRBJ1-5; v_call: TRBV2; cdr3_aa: CASMGEGPQHF
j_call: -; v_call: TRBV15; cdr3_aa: CATSREQGLTYEQYF
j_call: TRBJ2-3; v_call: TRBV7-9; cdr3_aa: CASSLPRVPTDTQYF
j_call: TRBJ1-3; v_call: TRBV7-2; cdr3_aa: CASSLQGSGNTIYF
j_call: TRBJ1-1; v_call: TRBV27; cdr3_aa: CASKILGGPEAFF